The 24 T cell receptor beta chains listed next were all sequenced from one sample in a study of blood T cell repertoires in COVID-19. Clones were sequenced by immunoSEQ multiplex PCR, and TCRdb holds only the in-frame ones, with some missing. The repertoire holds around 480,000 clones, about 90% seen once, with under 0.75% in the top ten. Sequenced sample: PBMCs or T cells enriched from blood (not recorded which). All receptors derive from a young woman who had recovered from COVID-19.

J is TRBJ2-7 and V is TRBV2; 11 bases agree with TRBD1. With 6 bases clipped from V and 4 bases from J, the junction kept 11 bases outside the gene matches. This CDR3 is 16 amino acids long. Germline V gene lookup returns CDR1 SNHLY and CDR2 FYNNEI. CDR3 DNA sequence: TGTGCCAGCAGCCGAGACCGGGACAGGGGGGTATACGAGCAGTACTTC. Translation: CASSRDRDRGVYEQYF.

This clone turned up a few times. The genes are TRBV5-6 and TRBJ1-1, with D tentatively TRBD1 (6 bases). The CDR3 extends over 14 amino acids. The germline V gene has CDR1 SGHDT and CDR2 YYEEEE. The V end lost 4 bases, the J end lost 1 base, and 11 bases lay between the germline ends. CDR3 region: CASSPEQGNTEAFF. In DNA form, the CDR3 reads TGTGCCAGCAGCCCGGAACAGGGGAACACTGAAGCTTTCTTT.

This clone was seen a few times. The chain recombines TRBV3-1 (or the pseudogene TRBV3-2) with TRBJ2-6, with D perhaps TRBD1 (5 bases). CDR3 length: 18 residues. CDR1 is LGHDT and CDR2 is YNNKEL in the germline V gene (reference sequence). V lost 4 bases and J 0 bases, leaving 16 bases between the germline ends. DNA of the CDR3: TGTGCCAGCAGCCCGACGGTGGACATGTTCTCTGGGGCCAACGTCCTGACTTTC. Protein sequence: CASSPTVDMFSGANVLTF.

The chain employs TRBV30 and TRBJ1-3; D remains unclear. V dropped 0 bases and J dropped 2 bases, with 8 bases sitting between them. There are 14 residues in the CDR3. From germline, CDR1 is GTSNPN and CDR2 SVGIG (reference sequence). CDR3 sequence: CAWSVEGAGNTIYF. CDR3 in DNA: TGTGCCTGGAGTGTGGAGGGAGCTGGAAACACCATATATTTT.

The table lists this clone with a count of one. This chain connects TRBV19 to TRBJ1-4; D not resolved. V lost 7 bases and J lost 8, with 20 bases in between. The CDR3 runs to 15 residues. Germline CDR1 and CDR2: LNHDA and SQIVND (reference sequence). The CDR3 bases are TGTGCCAGTACCGTAAGTTTGGGCCTTTTGGAAAAACTGTTTTTT. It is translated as CASTVSLGLLEKLFF.

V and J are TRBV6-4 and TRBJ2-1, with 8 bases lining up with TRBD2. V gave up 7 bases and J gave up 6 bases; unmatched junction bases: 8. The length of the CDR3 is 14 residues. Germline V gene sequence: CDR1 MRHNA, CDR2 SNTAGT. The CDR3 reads CASTEYAGGNEQFF. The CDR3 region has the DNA TGTGCCAGCACCGAATATGCGGGGGGCAATGAGCAGTTCTTC.

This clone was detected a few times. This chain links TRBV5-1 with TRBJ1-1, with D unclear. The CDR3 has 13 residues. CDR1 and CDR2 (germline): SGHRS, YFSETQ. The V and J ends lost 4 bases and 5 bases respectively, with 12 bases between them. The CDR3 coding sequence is TGCGCCAGCAGCCGCTCTAGCGGGACTGAAGCTTTCTTT. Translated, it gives CASSRSSGTEAFF.

As DNA, the CDR3 is TGTGCCAGCAGCCAAGAAAGAAGCGGTGAAGCTTTCTTT. Encoded protein: CASSQERSGEAFF. This chain links TRBV3-1 (or the pseudogene TRBV3-2) with TRBJ1-1; no clear D. Trimming took 0 bases from V and 7 from J, leaving 9 bases between them. Looked up from germline, CDR1 is LGHDT and CDR2 is YNNKEL (reference sequence). This CDR3 is built from 13 residues.

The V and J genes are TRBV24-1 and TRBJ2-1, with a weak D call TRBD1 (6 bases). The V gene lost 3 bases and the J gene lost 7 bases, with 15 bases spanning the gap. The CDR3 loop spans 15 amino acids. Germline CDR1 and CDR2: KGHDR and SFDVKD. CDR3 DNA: TGTGCCACCAGTGATCCCCAGACAGGCGGGAATGAGCAGTTCTTC. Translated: CATSDPQTGGNEQFF.

CDR3 in amino acids: CASSVEAGNTEAFF. CDR3 nucleotides: TGTGCCAGCAGCGTAGAGGCGGGGAACACTGAAGCTTTCTTT. The V call is TRBV9, the J call TRBJ1-1; no clear D. CDR1 and CDR2 from the germline V gene are SGDLS and YYNGEE. V was clipped by 0 bases and J by 1 base, with 7 bases between them. The CDR3 extends over 14 amino acids. Using reference TRBV9 and TRBJ1-1 for the parts outside the CDR3, the full variable domain is DSGVTQTPKHLITATGQRVTLRCSPRSGDLSVYWYQQSLDQGLQFLIQYYNGEERAKGNILERFSAQQFPDLHSELNLSSLELGDSALYFCASSVEAGNTEAFFGQGTRLTVV.

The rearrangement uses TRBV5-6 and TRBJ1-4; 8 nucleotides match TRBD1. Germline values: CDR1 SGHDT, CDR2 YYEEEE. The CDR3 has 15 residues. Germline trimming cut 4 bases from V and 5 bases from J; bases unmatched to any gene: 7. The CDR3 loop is CASSLYGQGNEKLFF. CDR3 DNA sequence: TGTGCCAGCAGCCTTTACGGACAGGGAAATGAAAAACTGTTTTTT. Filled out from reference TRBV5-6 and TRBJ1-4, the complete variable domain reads DAGVTQSPTHLIKTRGQQVTLRCSPKSGHDTVSWYQQALGQGPQFIFQYYEEEERQRGNFPDRFSGHQFPNYSSELNVNALLLGDSALYLCASSLYGQGNEKLFFGSGTQLSVL.

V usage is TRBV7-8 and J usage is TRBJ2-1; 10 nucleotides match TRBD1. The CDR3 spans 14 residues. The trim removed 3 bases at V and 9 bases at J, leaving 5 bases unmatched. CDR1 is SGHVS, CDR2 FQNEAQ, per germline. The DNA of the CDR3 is TGTGCCAGCAGCTTCGGGACAGGGGAGGGTGAGCAGTTCTTC. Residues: CASSFGTGEGEQFF.

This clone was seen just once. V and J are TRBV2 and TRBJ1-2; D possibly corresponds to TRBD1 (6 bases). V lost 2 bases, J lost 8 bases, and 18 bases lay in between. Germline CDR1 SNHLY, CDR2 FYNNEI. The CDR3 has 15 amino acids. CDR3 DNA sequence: TGTGCCAGCAGTGAAAGGGGGTTGGGACCAGAGGGCTACACCTTC. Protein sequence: CASSERGLGPEGYTF. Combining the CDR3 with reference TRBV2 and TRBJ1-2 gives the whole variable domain EPEVTQTPSHQVTQMGQEVILRCVPISNHLYFYWYRQILGQKVEFLVSFYNNEISEKSEIFDDQFSVERPDGSNFTLKIRSTKLEDSAMYFCASSERGLGPEGYTFGSGTRLTVV.

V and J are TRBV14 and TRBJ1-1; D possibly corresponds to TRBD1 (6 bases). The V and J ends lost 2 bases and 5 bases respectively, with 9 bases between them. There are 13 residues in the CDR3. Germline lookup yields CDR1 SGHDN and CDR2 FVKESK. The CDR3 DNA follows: TGTGCCAGCAGCCAACAGGGGTTAACTGAAGCTTTCTTT. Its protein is CASSQQGLTEAFF.

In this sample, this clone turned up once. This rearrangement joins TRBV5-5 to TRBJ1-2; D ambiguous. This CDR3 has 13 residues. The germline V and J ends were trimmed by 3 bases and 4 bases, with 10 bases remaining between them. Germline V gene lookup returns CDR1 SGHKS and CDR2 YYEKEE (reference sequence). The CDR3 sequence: CASSSVGGYGYTF. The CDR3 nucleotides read TGTGCCAGCAGCTCCGTAGGCGGCTATGGCTACACCTTC.

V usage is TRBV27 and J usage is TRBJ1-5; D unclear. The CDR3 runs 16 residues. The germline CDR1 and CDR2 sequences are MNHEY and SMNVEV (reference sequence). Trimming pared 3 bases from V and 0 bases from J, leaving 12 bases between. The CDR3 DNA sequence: TGTGCCAGCAGTTTCGGTCCAACTAATAGCAATCAGCCCCAGCATTTT. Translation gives CASSFGPTNSNQPQHF.

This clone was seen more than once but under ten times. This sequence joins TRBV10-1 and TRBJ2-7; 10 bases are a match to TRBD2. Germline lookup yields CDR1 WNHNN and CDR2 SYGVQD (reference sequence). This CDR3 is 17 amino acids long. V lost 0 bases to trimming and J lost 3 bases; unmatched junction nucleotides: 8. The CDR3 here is CASSESQIAGGRYEQYF. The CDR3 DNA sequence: TGCGCCAGCAGTGAGTCGCAGATAGCGGGGGGCCGCTACGAGCAGTACTTC.

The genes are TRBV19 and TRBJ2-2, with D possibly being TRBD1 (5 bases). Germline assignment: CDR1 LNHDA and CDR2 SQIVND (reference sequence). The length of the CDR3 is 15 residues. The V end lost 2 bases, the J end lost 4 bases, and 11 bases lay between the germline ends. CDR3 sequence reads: CASSIKERGTGELFF. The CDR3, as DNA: TGTGCCAGTAGTATAAAAGAAAGGGGCACCGGGGAGCTGTTTTTT.

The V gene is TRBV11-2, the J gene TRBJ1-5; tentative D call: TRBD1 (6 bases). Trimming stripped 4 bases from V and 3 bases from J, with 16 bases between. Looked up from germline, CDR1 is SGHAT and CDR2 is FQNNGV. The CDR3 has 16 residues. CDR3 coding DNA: TGTGCCAGCAGCTCAGTCGAGGGGGGGACCAATCAGCCCCAGCATTTT. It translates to CASSSVEGGTNQPQHF.

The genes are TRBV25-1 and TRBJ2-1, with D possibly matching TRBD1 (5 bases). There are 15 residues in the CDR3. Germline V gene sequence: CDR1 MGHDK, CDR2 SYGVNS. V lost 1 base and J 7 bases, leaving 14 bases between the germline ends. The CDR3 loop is CASSESSRDGNEQFF. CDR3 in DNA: TGTGCCAGCAGTGAATCATCCAGGGATGGAAATGAGCAGTTCTTC.

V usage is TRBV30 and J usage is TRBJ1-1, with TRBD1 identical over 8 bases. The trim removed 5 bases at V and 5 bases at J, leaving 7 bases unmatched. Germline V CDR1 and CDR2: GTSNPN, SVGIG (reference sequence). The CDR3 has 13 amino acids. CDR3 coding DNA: TGTGCCTGGGCCACAGGGGGAGGAACTGAAGCTTTCTTT. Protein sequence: CAWATGGGTEAFF.

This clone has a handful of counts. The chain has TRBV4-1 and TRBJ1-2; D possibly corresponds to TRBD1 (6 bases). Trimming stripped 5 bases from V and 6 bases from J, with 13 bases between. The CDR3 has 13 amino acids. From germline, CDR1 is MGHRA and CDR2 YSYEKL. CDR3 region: CASSTTGNNGYTF. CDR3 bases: TGCGCCAGCAGCACAACAGGGAACAATGGCTACACCTTC.

CDR3 sequence (DNA): TGTGCCAGCACCGGACAGTTAATCTATGGCTACACCTTC. Translation: CASTGQLIYGYTF. The chain combines TRBV19 with TRBJ1-2; possible D gene TRBD1, 6 bases. The CDR3 length is 13 residues. Between the trimmed V and J ends, which lost 9 bases and 4 bases, there was a span of 15 bases. CDR1 is LNHDA and CDR2 is SQIVND in the germline V gene (reference sequence).

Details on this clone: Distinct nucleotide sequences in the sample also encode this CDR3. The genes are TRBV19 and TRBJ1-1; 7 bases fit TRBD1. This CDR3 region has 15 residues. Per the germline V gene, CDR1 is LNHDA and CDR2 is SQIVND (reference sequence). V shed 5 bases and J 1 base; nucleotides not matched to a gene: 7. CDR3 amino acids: CASSPPTGRNTEAFF. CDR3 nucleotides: TGTGCCAGTAGTCCCCCGACAGGGAGGAACACTGAAGCTTTCTTT.